These 13 T cell receptor beta chains came from one sample sequenced in a study of blood T cell repertoires in COVID-19. Method: immunoSEQ multiplex PCR; TCRdb's copy keeps in-frame clones and lacks some. The table has some 240,000 clones, roughly 76% seen once; the top ten hold roughly 7.4%. Sequenced input: peripheral blood. These receptor sequences come from a woman older than 75 with COVID-19, enrolled during active disease.

The gene calls are TRBV6-1 and TRBJ1-5, with D perhaps TRBD1 (5 bases). Germline loops: CDR1 MNHNS, CDR2 SASEGT. This CDR3 is built from 15 residues. V gave up 0 bases and J gave up 1 base, with 7 bases separating them. The CDR3 sequence is CASSEARQSNQPQHF. Written as DNA, the CDR3 is TGTGCCAGCAGTGAAGCGAGACAGAGCAATCAGCCCCAGCATTTT.

The rearrangement joins TRBV11-2 to TRBJ1-1; D is undetermined. Deletions cut 4 bases from V and 2 bases from J, with 8 bases between. Germline assignment: CDR1 SGHAT and CDR2 FQNNGV. The CDR3 covers 13 residues. The CDR3 coding sequence is TGTGCCAGCAGCTGGTCGGGAAACACTGAAGCTTTCTTT. Residues: CASSWSGNTEAFF.

This chain connects TRBV19 to TRBJ1-3; D might be TRBD1 (5 bases). Trimming took off 5 bases at V and 4 bases at J, with 12 bases between the two ends. The CDR3 covers 14 residues. Germline V lookup: CDR1 LNHDA, CDR2 SQIVND (reference sequence). In DNA form, the CDR3 reads TGTGCCAGTAGTGACCGGACACCGGGAAACACCATATATTTT. Translating it yields CASSDRTPGNTIYF.

The chain carries TRBV15 and TRBJ2-4, with 8 bases identical to TRBD1. Per germline, CDR1 LNHNV and CDR2 YYDKDF (reference sequence). This CDR3 is built from 15 residues. The V gene end was trimmed by 3 bases and the J gene end by 8 bases; junction bases not matched to a gene: 9. DNA of the CDR3: TGTGCCACCAGCAGTGCGGACAGGGTGCGAGACATTCAGTACTTC. Translation: CATSSADRVRDIQYF.

This clone showed up many times. The V and J genes are TRBV5-8 and TRBJ2-2; TRBD1 agrees at 8 bases. This CDR3 comprises 18 residues. Looked up from germline, CDR1 is SGHTS and CDR2 is YDEGEE. With V trimmed by 1 base and J by 4 bases, 12 bases remained unmatched. CDR3 coding DNA: TGTGCCAGCAGCTTGAAGATTAGTGTTACAGGGGGCACCGGGGAGCTGTTTTTT. This sequence encodes CASSLKISVTGGTGELFF.

The rearrangement links TRBV7-7 to TRBJ2-5, with 8 bases that match TRBD2. The V gene's germline CDR1 is SSHAT and CDR2 FNYEAQ (reference sequence). This CDR3 has 13 amino acids. The CDR3 bases are TGTGCTGCCAGCGGGGGATGGGGAGAGACCCAGTACTTC. This sequence encodes CAASGGWGETQYF.

The V gene is TRBV6-5, the J gene TRBJ1-6; D is perhaps TRBD1 (5 bases). Germline V gene sequence: CDR1 MNHEY, CDR2 SVGAGI. This CDR3 comprises 15 residues. The germline V and J ends were trimmed by 2 bases and 2 bases, with 7 bases remaining between them. The DNA for the CDR3 is TGTGCCAGCAGTTACGCAGGGCCCTATAATTCACCCCTCCACTTT. Translated: CASSYAGPYNSPLHF.

This clone was seen only a few times. V usage is TRBV12-2 and J usage is TRBJ2-7; the table names TRBD1, a call not compared with the DNA. TRBV12-2 is a documented pseudogene. The CDR3 contains 17 residues. The DNA for the CDR3 is TGTGCAAGTCGCTTTTTGACCGAAGGACAGGGAGCATACGAGCAGTACTTC. This encodes CASRFLTEGQGAYEQYF.

V gene TRBV5-4 combines with J gene TRBJ1-1, with D perhaps TRBD1 (6 bases). The V and J ends lost 0 bases and 6 bases respectively, with 12 bases between them. This CDR3 comprises 14 residues. Germline V lookup: CDR1 SGHNT, CDR2 YYREEE (reference sequence). The CDR3 DNA reads as TGTGCCAGCAGCTTGGATAGGGGGAGGGCTGAAGCTTTCTTT. Its protein product is CASSLDRGRAEAFF.

This clone was seen only once. The chain links TRBV7-2 to TRBJ1-3; D may be TRBD1 (6 bases). Germline values: CDR1 SGHTA, CDR2 FQGNSA. The ends were cut back, 2 bases at V and 5 bases at J, with 13 bases in the middle. The CDR3 covers 15 residues. Here the CDR3 DNA reads TGTGCCAGCAGCTTACTGTCGACAGGCAGAAACACCATATATTTT. Translated, it gives CASSLLSTGRNTIYF.

The chain has TRBV7-3 and TRBJ1-1; TRBD1 matches at 8 bases. CDR3 size: 13 residues. V gave up 3 bases and J gave up 10 bases; unmatched junction bases: 7. Germline V CDR1 and CDR2: SGHTA, FQGTGA. CDR3 sequence: CASSFDDRGRAFF. CDR3 coding DNA: TGTGCCAGCAGCTTTGACGACAGGGGACGAGCTTTCTTT.

The chain combines TRBV10-1 with TRBJ2-1; 9 bases match TRBD1. The length of the CDR3 is 13 residues. V gave up 4 bases and J gave up 6 bases; unmatched junction bases: 1. The germline gives CDR1 WNHNN, CDR2 SYGVQD (reference sequence). The CDR3 loop is CASSGTGANEQFF. In nucleotides, the CDR3 is TGCGCCAGCAGTGGGACAGGGGCCAATGAGCAGTTCTTC.

This clone was counted a single time. The chain links TRBV5-1 to TRBJ2-6; perhaps TRBD1 as D (6 bases). This CDR3 is 14 amino acids long. Trimming left V 4 bases short and J 2 bases short, with 7 bases between. Germline V lookup: CDR1 SGHRS, CDR2 YFSETQ. The CDR3 loop reads CASSPGAGANVLTF. DNA of the CDR3: TGCGCCAGCAGCCCAGGGGCTGGGGCCAACGTCCTGACTTTC. Full variable domain (rest looked up from reference TRBV5-1 and TRBJ2-6): KAGVTQTPRYLIKTRGQQVTLSCSPISGHRSVSWYQQTPGQGLQFLFEYFSETQRNKGNFPGRFSGRQFSNSRSEMNVSTLELGDSALYLCASSPGAGANVLTFGAGSRLTVL.